A selection of T cell receptor beta chains follows, all from one sample in a study of vaccination and CD4 T cells after COVID-19. These receptors have no identified antigens. Each CDR3 protein is one row after TCRdb ran MiXCR on the PCR reads. Found here are about 17,000 distinct CDR3 sequences, about 40% of them singletons; the top ten hold 8.4%. The specimen sequenced was CD4+ T cells from blood, cultured in vitro. Receptors originate from a human donor who had recovered from COVID-19. CDR3s include the opening cysteine and the closing phenylalanine or tryptophan. Each record gives: clone size, D gene, CDR3 length, V gene, J gene, CDR3 DNA, CDR3 protein. The D gene is left open where the match is weak. Expanded clones are given a class, and other clones once, few, many or no size at all.

.	.	17	TRBV19	TRBJ2-6	TGTGCCAGTAGTCTTAGGACGGGGCGGTCTGGGGCCAACGTCCTGACTTTC	CASSLRTGRSGANVLTF
.	.	14	TRBV25-1	TRBJ2-1	TGTGCCAGCAGTGACCCCCGGGGGGCCGATGAGCAGTTCTTC	CASSDPRGADEQFF
few	.	13	TRBV7-2	TRBJ2-5	TGTGCCAGCAGCGGAGCGAGGGTGGAGACCCAGTACTTC	CASSGARVETQYF
few	.	16	TRBV19	TRBJ1-5	TGTGCCAGTAGCCTCCAGGGCCCCCGTAGCAATCAGCCCCAGCATTTT	CASSLQGPRSNQPQHF
.	TRBD2	16	TRBV7-9	TRBJ2-5	TGTGCCAGCAGCCCTGGGACTAGCGGGACTAAAGAGACCCAGTACTTC	CASSPGTSGTKETQYF
few	.	10	TRBV27	TRBJ2-7	TGTGCCAGCAGTTTATCCGAGCAGTACTTC	CASSLSEQYF
.	TRBD2	15	TRBV20-1	TRBJ2-7	TGCAGTGCTAGAGCTGGACTAGCGGGATCGGGCGAGCAGTACTTC	CSARAGLAGSGEQYF
few	TRBD1	15	TRBV7-2	TRBJ2-5	TGTGCCAGCAGCTACATGGGACAGACCCAAGAGACCCAGTACTTC	CASSYMGQTQETQYF
once	.	15	TRBV9	TRBJ2-7	TGTGCCAGCAGCGTAGAGTTAGCGGCCTCCTACGAGCAGTACTTC	CASSVELAASYEQYF
.	TRBD2	16	TRBV11-3	TRBJ2-5	TGTGCCGGCAGCCGCGGGACTAGCGGGAGAATGGAGACCCAGTACTTC	CAGSRGTSGRMETQYF
.	TRBD1	18	TRBV6-2/TRBV6-3	TRBJ2-7	TGTGCCAGCTTCACCGGACAGGCAAATAACTTAAACTCCTACGAGCAGTACTTC	CASFTGQANNLNSYEQYF
few	TRBD1	14	TRBV6-1	TRBJ1-4	TGTGCCAGCAGGACAGGGGGCCTTAATGAAAAACTGTTTTTT	CASRTGGLNEKLFF
.	.	15	TRBV5-1	TRBJ2-7	TGCGCCAGCAGCTTTGGAGATGGCCTCTCCTACGAGCAGTACTTC	CASSFGDGLSYEQYF
medium-sized	.	12	TRBV15	TRBJ1-6	TGTGCCACCAGCAGTCTTGATTCACCCCTCCACTTT	CATSSLDSPLHF
.	.	12	TRBV12-3/TRBV12-4	TRBJ2-2	TGTGCCAGCATCCTTTACACCGGGGAGCTGTTTTTT	CASILYTGELFF
.	.	15	TRBV7-2	TRBJ2-3	TGTGCCAGCAGCTTAATGGGGCGGACAGCAGATACGCAGTATTTT	CASSLMGRTADTQYF
.	TRBD2	13	TRBV6-2/TRBV6-3	TRBJ2-3	TGTGCCAGCAAGGGACTACTAGGAGATACGCAGTATTTT	CASKGLLGDTQYF
.	.	15	TRBV6-5	TRBJ1-6	TGTGCCAGCAGTTATAACCCATCCTATAATTCACCCCTCCACTTT	CASSYNPSYNSPLHF
.	.	14	TRBV20-1	TRBJ1-6	TGCAGTGCTAGGCACAAGGGAGACAATTCACCCCTCCACTTT	CSARHKGDNSPLHF
.	TRBD2	17	TRBV19	TRBJ2-2	TGTGCCAGTAGTATAGATGTCGGGAGGGGGGGCACCGGGGAGCTGTTTTTT	CASSIDVGRGGTGELFF
.	.	14	TRBV6-1	TRBJ2-3	TGTGCCAGCAGGATACAGGGATCGGCAGATACGCAGTATTTT	CASRIQGSADTQYF
.	.	11	TRBV20-1	TRBJ1-1	TGCAGTTTGGACGCAAACGAGGGAGCTTTCTTT	CSLDANEGAFF
medium-sized	.	14	TRBV7-2	TRBJ2-7	TGTGCCAGCACCTTCACGACAGTGAATGGCGAGCAGTACTTC	CASTFTTVNGEQYF